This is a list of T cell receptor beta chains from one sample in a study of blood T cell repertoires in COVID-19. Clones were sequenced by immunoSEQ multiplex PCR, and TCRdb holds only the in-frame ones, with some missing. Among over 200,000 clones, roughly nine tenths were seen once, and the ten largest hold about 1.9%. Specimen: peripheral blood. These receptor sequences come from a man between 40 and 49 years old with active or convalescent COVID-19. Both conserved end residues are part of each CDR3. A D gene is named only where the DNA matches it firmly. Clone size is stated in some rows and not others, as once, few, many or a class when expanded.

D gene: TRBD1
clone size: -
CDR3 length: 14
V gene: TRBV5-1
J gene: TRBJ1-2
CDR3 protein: CASSLDRGIYGYTF
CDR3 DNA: TGCGCCAGCAGCTTGGACAGGGGAATCTATGGCTACACCTTC

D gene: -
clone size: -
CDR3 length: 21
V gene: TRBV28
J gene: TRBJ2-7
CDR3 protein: CASSTGGLFGLDSSSSYEQYF
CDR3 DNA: TGTGCCAGCAGTACCGGGGGGCTTTTTGGTTTGGACTCTTCCTCATCCTACGAGCAGTACTTC

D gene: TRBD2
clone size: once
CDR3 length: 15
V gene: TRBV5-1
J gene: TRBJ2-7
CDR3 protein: CASSLGTSATYEQCF
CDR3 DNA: TGCGCCAGCAGCTTGGGGACTAGCGCTACCTACGAGCAGTGCTTC

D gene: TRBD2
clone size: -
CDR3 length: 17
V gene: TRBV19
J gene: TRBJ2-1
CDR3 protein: CASSSTSGANSYNEQFF
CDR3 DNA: TGTGCCAGTAGTTCGACTAGCGGGGCTAACTCCTACAATGAGCAGTTCTTC

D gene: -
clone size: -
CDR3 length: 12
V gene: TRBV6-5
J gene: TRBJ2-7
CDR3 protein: CASSSASYEQYF
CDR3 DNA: TGTGCCAGCTCCTCCGCTAGCTACGAGCAGTACTTC

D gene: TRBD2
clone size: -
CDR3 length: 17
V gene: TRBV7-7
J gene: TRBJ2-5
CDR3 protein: CASSLGLAGGPGETQYF
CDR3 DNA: TGTGCCAGCAGCTTGGGACTAGCGGGGGGGCCCGGGGAGACCCAGTACTTC

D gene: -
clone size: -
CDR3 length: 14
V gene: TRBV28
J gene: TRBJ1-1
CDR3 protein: CASSVVGRDTEAFF
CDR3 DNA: TGTGCCAGCAGTGTGGTCGGTCGGGACACTGAAGCTTTCTTT

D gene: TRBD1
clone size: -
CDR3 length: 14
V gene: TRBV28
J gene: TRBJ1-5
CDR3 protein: CASSLGGQNQPQHF
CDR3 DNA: TGTGCCAGCAGTTTAGGGGGACAGAATCAGCCCCAGCATTTT

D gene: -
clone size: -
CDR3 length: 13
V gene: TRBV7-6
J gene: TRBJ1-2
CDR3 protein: CASSPGETFGYTF
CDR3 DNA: TGTGCCAGCAGCCCAGGGGAAACGTTTGGCTACACCTTC

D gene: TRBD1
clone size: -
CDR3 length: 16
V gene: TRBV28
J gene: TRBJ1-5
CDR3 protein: CASSLWAGGSNQPQHF
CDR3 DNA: TGTGCCAGCAGTTTATGGGCAGGGGGATCCAATCAGCCCCAGCATTTT

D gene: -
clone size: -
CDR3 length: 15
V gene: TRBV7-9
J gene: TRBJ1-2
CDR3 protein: CASSLIGGPVDGYTF
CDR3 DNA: TGTGCCAGCAGCTTAATTGGAGGGCCAGTCGATGGCTACACCTTC

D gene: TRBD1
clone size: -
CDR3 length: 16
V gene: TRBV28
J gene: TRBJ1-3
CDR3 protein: CASSSSGQGSFHTIYF
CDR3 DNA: TGTGCCAGCAGTTCCTCTGGACAGGGATCGTTTCACACCATATATTTT

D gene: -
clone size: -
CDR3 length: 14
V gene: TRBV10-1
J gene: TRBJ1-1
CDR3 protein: CASSLSREGTEAFF
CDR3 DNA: TGCGCCAGCAGCCTCTCCAGGGAGGGCACTGAAGCTTTCTTT

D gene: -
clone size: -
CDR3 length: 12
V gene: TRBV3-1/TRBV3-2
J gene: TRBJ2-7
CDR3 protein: CASSQAKAGRSF
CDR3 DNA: TGTGCCAGCAGCCAAGCGAAGGCGGGCCGGTCCTTC

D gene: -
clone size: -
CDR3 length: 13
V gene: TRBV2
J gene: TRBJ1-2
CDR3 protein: CASKEGTRYGYTF
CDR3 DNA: TGTGCCAGCAAAGAAGGGACAAGGTATGGCTACACCTTC

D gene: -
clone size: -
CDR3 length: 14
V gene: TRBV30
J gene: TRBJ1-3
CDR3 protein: CAWSVKSSGNTIYF
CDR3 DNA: TGTGCCTGGAGTGTAAAGAGCTCTGGAAACACCATATATTTT

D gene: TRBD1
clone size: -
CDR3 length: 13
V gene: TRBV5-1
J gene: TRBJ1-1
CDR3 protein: CASSLPGTGATFF
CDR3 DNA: TGCGCCAGCAGCTTGCCCGGGACAGGGGCAACTTTCTTT

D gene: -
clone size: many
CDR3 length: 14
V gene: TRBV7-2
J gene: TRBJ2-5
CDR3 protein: CASSSQTWRETQYF
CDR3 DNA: TGTGCCAGCAGCTCCCAAACCTGGAGGGAGACCCAGTACTTC

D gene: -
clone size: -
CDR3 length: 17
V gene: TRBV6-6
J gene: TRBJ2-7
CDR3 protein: CASSPKLYRVPSYEQYF
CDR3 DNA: TGTGCCAGCAGTCCCAAACTTTACAGGGTTCCCTCCTACGAGCAGTACTTC

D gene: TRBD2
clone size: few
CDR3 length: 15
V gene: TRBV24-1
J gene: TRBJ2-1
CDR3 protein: CATSEAGGGPNEQFF
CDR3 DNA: TGTGCCACCAGCGAAGCGGGAGGGGGCCCCAATGAGCAGTTCTTC

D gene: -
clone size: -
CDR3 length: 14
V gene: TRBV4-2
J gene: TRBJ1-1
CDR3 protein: CASSPLFPSTEAFF
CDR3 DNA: TGTGCCAGCAGCCCACTTTTCCCCTCCACTGAAGCTTTCTTT

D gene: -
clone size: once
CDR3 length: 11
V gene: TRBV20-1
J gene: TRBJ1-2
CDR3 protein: CSASDSYGYTF
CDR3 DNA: TGCAGTGCGTCGGACAGCTATGGCTACACCTTC